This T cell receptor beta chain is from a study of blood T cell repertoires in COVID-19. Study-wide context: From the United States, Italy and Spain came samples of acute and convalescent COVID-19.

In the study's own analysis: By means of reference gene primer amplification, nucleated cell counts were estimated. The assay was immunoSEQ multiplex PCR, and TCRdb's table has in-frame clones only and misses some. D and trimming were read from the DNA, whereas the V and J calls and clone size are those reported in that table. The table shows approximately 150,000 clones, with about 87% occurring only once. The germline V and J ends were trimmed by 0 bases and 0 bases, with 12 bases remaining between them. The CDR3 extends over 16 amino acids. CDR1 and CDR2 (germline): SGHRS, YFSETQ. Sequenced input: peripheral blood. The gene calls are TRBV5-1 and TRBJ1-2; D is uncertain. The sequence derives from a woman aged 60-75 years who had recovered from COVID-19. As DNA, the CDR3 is TGCGCCAGCAGCTTGGCCCCAAGCCCGACTAACTATGGCTACACCTTC. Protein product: CASSLAPSPTNYGYTF.